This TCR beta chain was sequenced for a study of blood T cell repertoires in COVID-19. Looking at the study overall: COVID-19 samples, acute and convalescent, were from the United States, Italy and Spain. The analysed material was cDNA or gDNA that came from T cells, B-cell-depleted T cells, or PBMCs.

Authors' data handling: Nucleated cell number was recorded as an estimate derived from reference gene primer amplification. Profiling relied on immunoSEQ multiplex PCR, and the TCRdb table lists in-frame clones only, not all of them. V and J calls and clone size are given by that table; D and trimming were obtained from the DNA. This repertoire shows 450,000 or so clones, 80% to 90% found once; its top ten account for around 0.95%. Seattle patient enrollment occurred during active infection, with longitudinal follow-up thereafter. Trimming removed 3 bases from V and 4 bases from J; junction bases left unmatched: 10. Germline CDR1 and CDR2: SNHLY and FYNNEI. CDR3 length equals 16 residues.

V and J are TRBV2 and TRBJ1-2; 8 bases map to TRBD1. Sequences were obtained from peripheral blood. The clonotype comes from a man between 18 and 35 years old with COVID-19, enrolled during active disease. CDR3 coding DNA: TGTGCCAGCAGTGATCAGGGGGGGACAGGAATCTATGGCTACACCTTC. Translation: CASSDQGGTGIYGYTF.